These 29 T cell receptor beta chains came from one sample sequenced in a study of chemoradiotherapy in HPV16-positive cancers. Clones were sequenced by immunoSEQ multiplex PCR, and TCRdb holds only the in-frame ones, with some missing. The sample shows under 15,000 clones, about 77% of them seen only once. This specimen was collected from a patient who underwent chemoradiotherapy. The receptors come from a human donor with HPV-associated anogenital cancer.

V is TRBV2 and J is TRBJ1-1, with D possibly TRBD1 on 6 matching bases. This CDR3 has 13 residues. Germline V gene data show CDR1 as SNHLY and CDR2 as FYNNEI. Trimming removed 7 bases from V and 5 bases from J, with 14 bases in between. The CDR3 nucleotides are TGTGCCAGCACCTCACCGACAGGAACTGAAGCTTTCTTT. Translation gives CASTSPTGTEAFF.

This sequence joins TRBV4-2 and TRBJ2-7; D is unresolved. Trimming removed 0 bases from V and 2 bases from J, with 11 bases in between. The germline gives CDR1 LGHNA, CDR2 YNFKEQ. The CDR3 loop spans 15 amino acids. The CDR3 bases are TGTGCCAGCAGCCAAGAAGACTCTACTACCTACGAGCAGTACTTC. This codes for CASSQEDSTTYEQYF.

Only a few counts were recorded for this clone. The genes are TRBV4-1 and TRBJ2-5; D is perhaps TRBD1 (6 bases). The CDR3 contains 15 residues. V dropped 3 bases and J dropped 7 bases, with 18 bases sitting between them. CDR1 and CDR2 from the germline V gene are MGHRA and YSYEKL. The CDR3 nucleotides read TGCGCCAGCAGCCACAACGGACAGCCTGAGGGGACCCAGTACTTC. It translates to CASSHNGQPEGTQYF.

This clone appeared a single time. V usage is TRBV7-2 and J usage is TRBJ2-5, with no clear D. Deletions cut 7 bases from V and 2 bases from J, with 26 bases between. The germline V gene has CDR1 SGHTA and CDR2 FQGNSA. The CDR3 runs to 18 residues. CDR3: CASMVLGQDGLLQETQYF. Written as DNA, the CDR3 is TGTGCCAGCATGGTCTTAGGGCAGGACGGCTTACTTCAAGAGACCCAGTACTTC. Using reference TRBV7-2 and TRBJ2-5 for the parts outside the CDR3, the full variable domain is GAGVSQSPSNKVTEKGKDVELRCDPISGHTALYWYRQSLGQGLEFLIYFQGNSAPDKSGLPSDRFSAERTGGSVSTLTIQRTQQEDSAVYLCASMVLGQDGLLQETQYFGPGTRLLVL.

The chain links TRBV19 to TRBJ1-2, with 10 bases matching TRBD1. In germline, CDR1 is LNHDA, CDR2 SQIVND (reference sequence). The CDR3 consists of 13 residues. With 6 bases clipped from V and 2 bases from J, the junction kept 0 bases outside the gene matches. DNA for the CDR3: TGTGCCAGTAGGACAGGGGGCAACTATGGCTACACCTTC. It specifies CASRTGGNYGYTF. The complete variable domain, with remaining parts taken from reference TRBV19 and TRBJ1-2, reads DGGITQSPKYLFRKEGQNVTLSCEQNLNHDAMYWYRQDPGQGLRLIYYSQIVNDFQKGDIAEGYSVSREKKESFPLTVTSAQKNPTAFYLCASRTGGNYGYTFGSGTRLTVV.

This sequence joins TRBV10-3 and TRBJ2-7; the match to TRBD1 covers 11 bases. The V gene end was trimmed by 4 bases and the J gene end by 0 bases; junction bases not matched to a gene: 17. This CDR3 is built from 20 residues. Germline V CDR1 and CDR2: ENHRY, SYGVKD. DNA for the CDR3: TGTGCCATCAGTGGAGATTTTGTAGGACAGGGGGCCTCCATCTCCTACGAGCAGTACTTC. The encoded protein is CAISGDFVGQGASISYEQYF.

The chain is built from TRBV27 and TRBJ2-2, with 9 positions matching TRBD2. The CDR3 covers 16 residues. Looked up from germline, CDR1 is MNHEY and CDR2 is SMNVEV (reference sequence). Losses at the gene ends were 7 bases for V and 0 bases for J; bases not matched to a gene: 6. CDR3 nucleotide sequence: TGTGCCAGCACCCTAGCGGGGCCCCCGAACACCGGGGAGCTGTTTTTT. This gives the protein CASTLAGPPNTGELFF.

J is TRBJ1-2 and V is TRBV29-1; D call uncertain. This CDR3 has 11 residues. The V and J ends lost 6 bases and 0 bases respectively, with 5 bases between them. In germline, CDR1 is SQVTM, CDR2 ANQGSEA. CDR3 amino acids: CSVATNYGYTF. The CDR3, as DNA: TGCAGCGTCGCAACTAACTATGGCTACACCTTC.

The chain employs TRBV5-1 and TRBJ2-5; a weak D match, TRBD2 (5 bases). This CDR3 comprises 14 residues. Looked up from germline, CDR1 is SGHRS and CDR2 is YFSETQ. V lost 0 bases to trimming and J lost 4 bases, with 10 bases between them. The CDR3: CASSLDGGGETQYF. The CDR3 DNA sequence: TGCGCCAGCAGCTTGGATGGAGGCGGAGAGACCCAGTACTTC.

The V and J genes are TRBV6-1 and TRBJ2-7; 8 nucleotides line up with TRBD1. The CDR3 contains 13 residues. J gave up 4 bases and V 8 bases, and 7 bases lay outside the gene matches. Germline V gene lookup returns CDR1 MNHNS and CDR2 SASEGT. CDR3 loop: CASSPGGNYEQYF. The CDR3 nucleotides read TGTGCCAGCTCCCCAGGGGGCAATTACGAGCAGTACTTC.

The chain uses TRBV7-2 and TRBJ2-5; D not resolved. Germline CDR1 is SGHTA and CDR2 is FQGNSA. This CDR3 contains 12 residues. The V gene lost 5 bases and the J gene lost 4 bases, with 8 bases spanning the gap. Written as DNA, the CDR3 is TGTGCCAGCAGCCTAAGTAGAGAGACCCAGTACTTC. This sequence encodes CASSLSRETQYF.

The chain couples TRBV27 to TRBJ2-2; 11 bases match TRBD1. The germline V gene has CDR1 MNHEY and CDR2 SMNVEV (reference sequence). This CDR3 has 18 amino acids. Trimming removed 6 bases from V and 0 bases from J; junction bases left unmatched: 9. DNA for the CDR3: TGTGCCAGCAGCCGGGACAGGGGGACAACAGCGAACACCGGGGAGCTGTTTTTT. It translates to CASSRDRGTTANTGELFF.

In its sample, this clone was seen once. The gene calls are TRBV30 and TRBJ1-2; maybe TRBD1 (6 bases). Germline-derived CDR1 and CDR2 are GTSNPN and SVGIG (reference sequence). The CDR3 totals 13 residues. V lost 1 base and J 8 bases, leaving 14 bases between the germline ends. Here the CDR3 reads CAWSAGDGGGYTF. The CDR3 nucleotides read TGTGCCTGGAGTGCAGGGGACGGAGGGGGCTACACCTTC.

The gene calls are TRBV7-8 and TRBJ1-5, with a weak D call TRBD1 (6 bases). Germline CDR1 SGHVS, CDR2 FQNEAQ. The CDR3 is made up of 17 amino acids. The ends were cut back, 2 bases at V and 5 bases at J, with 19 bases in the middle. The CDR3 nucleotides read TGTGCCAGCAGCTTAAGGGGGGGGCGGAGTGTCGATCAGCCCCAGCATTTT. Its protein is CASSLRGGRSVDQPQHF.

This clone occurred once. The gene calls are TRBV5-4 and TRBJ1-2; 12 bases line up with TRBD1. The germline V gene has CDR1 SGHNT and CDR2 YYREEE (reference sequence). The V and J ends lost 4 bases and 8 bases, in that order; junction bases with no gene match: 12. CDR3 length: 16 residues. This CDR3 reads CASSRVPGQGAVGYTF. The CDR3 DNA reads TGTGCCAGCAGCCGCGTCCCGGGACAGGGGGCGGTAGGCTACACCTTC.

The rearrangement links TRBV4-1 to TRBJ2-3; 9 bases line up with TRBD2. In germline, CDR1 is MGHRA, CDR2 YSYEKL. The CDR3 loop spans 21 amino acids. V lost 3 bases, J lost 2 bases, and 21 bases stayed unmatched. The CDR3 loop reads CASSQNRGFSGGDAFTDTQYF. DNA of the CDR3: TGCGCCAGCAGCCAGAACAGGGGATTTAGCGGGGGCGATGCCTTCACAGATACGCAGTATTTT.

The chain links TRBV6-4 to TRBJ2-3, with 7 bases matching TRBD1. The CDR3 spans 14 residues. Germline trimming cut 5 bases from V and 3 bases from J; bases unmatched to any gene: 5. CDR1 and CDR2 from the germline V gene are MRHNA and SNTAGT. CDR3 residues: CASSIRQGTDTQYF. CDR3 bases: TGTGCCAGCAGTATTCGACAGGGAACAGATACGCAGTATTTT.

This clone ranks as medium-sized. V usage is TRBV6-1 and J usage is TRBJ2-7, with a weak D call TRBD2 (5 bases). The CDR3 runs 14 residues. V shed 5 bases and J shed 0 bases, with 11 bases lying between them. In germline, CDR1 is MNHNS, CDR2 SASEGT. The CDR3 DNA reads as TGTGCCAGCAGTTCCGAGGGTCCCTCCTACGAGCAGTACTTC. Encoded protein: CASSSEGPSYEQYF.

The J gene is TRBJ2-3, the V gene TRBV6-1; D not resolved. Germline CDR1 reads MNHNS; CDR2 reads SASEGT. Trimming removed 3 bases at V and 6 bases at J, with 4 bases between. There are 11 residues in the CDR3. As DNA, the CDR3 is TGTGCCAGCAGTGAGGGGGATACGCAGTATTTT. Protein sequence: CASSEGDTQYF.

CDR3 nucleotides: TGCGCCAGCAGCCAAGACTCAGGATCCGGTGGTTCACCCCTCCACTTT. Amino acids: CASSQDSGSGGSPLHF. This chain joins TRBV4-3 and TRBJ1-6, with D unresolved. CDR3 length: 16 amino acids. Trimming took 0 bases from V and 9 from J, leaving 15 bases between them. The germline gives CDR1 LGHNA, CDR2 YSLEER.

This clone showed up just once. CDR3 loop: CASSDSTGGPDTQYF. The CDR3 coding sequence is TGTGCCAGCAGTGACTCGACGGGGGGGCCAGATACGCAGTATTTT. The chain combines TRBV6-4 with TRBJ2-3, with 8 bases that match TRBD2. The CDR3 sequence is 15 residues long. Germline V CDR1 and CDR2: MRHNA, SNTAGT. Germline trimming cut 0 bases from V and 4 bases from J; bases unmatched to any gene: 3.

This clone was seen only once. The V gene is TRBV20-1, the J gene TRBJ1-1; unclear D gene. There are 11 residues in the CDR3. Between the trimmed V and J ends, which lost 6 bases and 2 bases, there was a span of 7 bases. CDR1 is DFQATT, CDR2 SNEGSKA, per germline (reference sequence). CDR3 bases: TGCAGTGCGCTAAGTAACACTGAAGCTTTCTTT. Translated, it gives CSALSNTEAFF.

The CDR3 region has the DNA TGTGCCAGCAGCTTGGATTCCGGGGATCGGGAAAAACTGTTTTTT. Translating it yields CASSLDSGDREKLFF. V gene TRBV5-5 combines with J gene TRBJ1-4, with D unresolved. Trimming left V 0 bases short and J 8 bases short, with 14 bases between. This CDR3 has 15 amino acids. From germline, CDR1 is SGHKS and CDR2 YYEKEE (reference sequence).

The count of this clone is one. The CDR3 region has the DNA TGTGCCAGTTCACTAGCGGGGGTTGAGACCCAGTACTTC. Its translation: CASSLAGVETQYF. V usage is TRBV2 and J usage is TRBJ2-5; 11 bases agree with TRBD2. The CDR3 covers 13 residues. Germline assignment: CDR1 SNHLY and CDR2 FYNNEI. The J segment lost 5 bases and the V segment lost 9 bases, leaving 5 bases of the junction unmatched.

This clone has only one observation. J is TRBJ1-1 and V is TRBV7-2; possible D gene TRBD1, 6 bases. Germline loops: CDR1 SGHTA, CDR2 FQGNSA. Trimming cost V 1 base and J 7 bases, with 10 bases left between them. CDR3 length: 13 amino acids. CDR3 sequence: CASSLVARGEAFF. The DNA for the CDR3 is TGTGCCAGCAGCTTAGTGGCCAGGGGTGAAGCTTTCTTT.

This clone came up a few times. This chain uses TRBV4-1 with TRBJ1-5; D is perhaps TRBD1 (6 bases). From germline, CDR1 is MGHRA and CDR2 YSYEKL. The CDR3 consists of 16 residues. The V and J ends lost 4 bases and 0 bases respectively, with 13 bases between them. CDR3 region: CASSPQGPFSNQPQHF. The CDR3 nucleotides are TGCGCCAGCAGCCCACAGGGTCCCTTTAGCAATCAGCCCCAGCATTTT.

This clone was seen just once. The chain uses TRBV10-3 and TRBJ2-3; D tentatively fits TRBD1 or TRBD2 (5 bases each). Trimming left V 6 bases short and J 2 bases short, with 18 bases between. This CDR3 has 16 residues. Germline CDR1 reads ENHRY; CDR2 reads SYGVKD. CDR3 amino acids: CAISLTRDPPTDTQYF. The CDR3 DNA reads TGTGCCATCAGCCTGACTCGGGACCCCCCCACAGATACGCAGTATTTT.

The CDR3: CASSLGGTSGGLKNIQYF. Here the CDR3 DNA reads TGTGCCAGCAGCTTAGGGGGGACTAGCGGGGGCCTCAAAAACATTCAGTACTTC. V and J are TRBV7-2 and TRBJ2-4; 14 bases map to TRBD2. This CDR3 comprises 18 residues. The J segment lost 3 bases and the V segment lost 1 base, leaving 5 bases of the junction unmatched. The germline CDR1 and CDR2 sequences are SGHTA and FQGNSA.

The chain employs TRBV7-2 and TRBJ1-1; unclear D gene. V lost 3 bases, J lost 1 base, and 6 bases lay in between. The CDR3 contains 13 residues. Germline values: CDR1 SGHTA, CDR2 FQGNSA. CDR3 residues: CASSLTGNTEAFF. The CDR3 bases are TGTGCCAGCAGCTTGACGGGGAACACTGAAGCTTTCTTT.